This note documents a single TCR beta chain sequence. This CDR3 spans 16 amino acids. CDR1 is SGHRS and CDR2 is YFSETQ in the germline V gene. Trimming removed 2 bases from V and 10 bases from J; junction bases left unmatched: 10. The data are from a study of blood T cell repertoires in COVID-19. Authors' processing steps: Researchers report that nucleated cell counts were estimated from reference gene primer amplification. Sequencing was performed with immunoSEQ multiplex PCR; in TCRdb, only in-frame clones are kept and a portion is missing. Clonal size and the V and J genes are those of that table, whereas D and trimming came from the DNA. The profile shows about 200,000 clones, 86% of them singletons. Participants, roughly 18 to 90 years old, spanned approximately 25 US areas. Cohort assignment relied on participant-reported clinical history.

V usage is TRBV5-1 and J usage is TRBJ2-1; 12 bases match TRBD1. The sample comprised PBMCs or T cells enriched from blood (not recorded which). The clonotype was recovered from a man aged 35-49 years with acute COVID-19. The CDR3 reads CASSLQPGQGAGEQFF. CDR3 coding DNA: TGCGCCAGCAGCTTACAGCCGGGACAGGGGGCAGGGGAGCAGTTCTTC.